This TCR beta chain was documented in a study of blood T cell repertoires in COVID-19. Study processing details: Reference gene primers were amplified, and this amplification served to estimate nucleated cell counts. Profiling relied on immunoSEQ multiplex PCR, and the TCRdb table lists in-frame clones only, not all of them. The V and J calls and clone size are taken from that table; D and trimming were inferred from the DNA. The repertoire holds around 100,000 clones, with around 84% as singletons. The V end lost 2 bases, the J end lost 1 base, and 11 bases lay between the germline ends. Per germline, CDR1 MDHEN and CDR2 SYDVKM. The CDR3 is 15 residues long.

J is TRBJ1-1 and V is TRBV28, with D tentatively TRBD1 (6 bases). Sequenced sample: peripheral blood. The source of this sequence is a human donor in a cohort sampled during active COVID-19. The CDR3, as DNA: TGTGCCAGCAGTTTAAGGGGGGGCGCGAACACTGAAGCTTTCTTT. Its protein product is CASSLRGGANTEAFF.